The clone carrying this T cell receptor (beta chain) was detected only a few times. What it binds is unknown. This record comes from a study of cytomegalovirus exposure and HLA in healthy donors. About the research overall: Of the donors genotyped, 300 to 500 in all, about 80% fell in the Caucasian-associated ancestry cluster.

The donors comprised healthy bone marrow donors. PCR was performed using 60 Vbeta and 13 Jbeta primers. The repertoire was sequenced with immunoSEQ multiplex PCR; TCRdb's copy has only in-frame clones and lacks some. The table shows 110,000 to 150,000 clones, with around 70% occurring only once. Findings and caveats of the study: A few V segments could not be told apart, such as TRBV6-2 and TRBV6-3, and were left out. A later analysis reportedly identified an Asian-associated ancestry cluster as carrying fewer N-insertions than the roughly 670-donor mean.

V gave up 5 bases and J gave up 3 bases; unmatched junction bases: 3. The CDR3 length is 15 residues. CDR1 and CDR2 (germline): SGHTA, FQGTGA. Sequenced material: PBMCs. The sequence was obtained from a woman in her twenties or thirties in good health and CMV-seronegative. The J gene is TRBJ2-1, the V gene TRBV7-3, with 11 bases matching TRBD2. This CDR3 is CASSNGLAGYNEQFF. The DNA of the CDR3 is TGTGCCAGCAGCAACGGACTAGCGGGCTACAATGAGCAGTTCTTC.